This T cell receptor (beta chain) originates from a study of CXCR3-negative and CXCR3-positive naive CD8 T cells. Findings and limits, study-wide: A higher hydrophobicity marked the TRB CDR3s of CXCR3-positive naive cells versus CXCR3-negative naive cells.

The libraries of TRB cDNA were constructed through 5' RACE using UMI labels. TCRdb reworked the 5' RACE reads into one entry per CDR3 protein, no DNA. Its table records roughly 100,000 distinct CDR3 sequences. The CDR3 runs to 12 residues. From germline, CDR1 is GTSNPN and CDR2 SVGIG (reference sequence). As to this clonotype: Its antigen is currently unknown.

The clonotype comes from a human donor in good health. Some clones in this sample may be carry-over from other donors' samples. The chain has TRBV30 and TRBJ1-1. Sequenced: naive CXCR3+ CD8+ T cells from blood. Documented subset: CD45RO-CCR7+CD27+CD95- naive CD8+ T cells expressing CXCR3 (TNR3+). The CDR3 sequence is CAWVALGTEAFF. The variable domain in full, completed from reference TRBV30 and TRBJ1-1, reads SQTIHQWPATLVQPVGSPLSLECTVEGTSNPNLYWYRQAAGRGLQLLFYSVGIGQISSEVPQNLSASRPQDRQFILSSKKLLLSDSGFYLCAWVALGTEAFFGQGTRLTVV.